These 16 T cell receptor beta chains originate from one sample sequenced in a study of blood T cell repertoires in COVID-19. Some clones are missing from TCRdb's copy, which holds only in-frame ones; the method was immunoSEQ multiplex PCR. Of approximately 180,000 clones listed, approximately 87% are singletons. Sequences were obtained from peripheral blood. The receptor source for this set is a woman in her 70s with COVID-19, enrolled during active disease.

Here the CDR3 DNA reads TGCGCCAGCAGCGACCTACAGGGAGCCAAAAACATTCAGTACTTC. As protein: CASSDLQGAKNIQYF. V is TRBV5-1 and J is TRBJ2-4; TRBD1 is a possible D gene (6 bases). The germline gives CDR1 SGHRS, CDR2 YFSETQ. V lost 4 bases and J 0 bases, leaving 11 bases between the germline ends. This CDR3 is built from 15 residues.

This chain joins TRBV5-6 and TRBJ1-2, with unresolved D. Germline CDR1 SGHDT, CDR2 YYEEEE. V shed 0 bases and J shed 4 bases, with 10 bases lying between them. The CDR3 loop spans 14 amino acids. CDR3: CASSLGSASYGYTF. The CDR3 nucleotides read TGTGCCAGCAGCTTGGGGTCCGCTAGCTATGGCTACACCTTC.

This rearrangement joins TRBV3-1 (or the pseudogene TRBV3-2) to TRBJ2-3; possible D gene TRBD1, 6 bases. Trimming removed 1 base at V and 2 bases at J, with 13 bases between. This CDR3 region has 16 residues. The V gene's germline CDR1 is LGHDT and CDR2 YNNKEL (reference sequence). CDR3 region: CASSQVGRGFTDTQYF. CDR3 DNA sequence: TGTGCCAGCAGCCAAGTTGGCAGGGGATTCACAGATACGCAGTATTTT.

The J gene is TRBJ2-3, the V gene TRBV20-1, with 7 bases lining up with TRBD2. V lost 3 bases to trimming and J lost 2 bases; unmatched junction nucleotides: 8. This CDR3 comprises 15 residues. CDR1 is DFQATT, CDR2 SNEGSKA, per germline (reference sequence). DNA for the CDR3: TGCAGTGCTAGTAAGCTAGCGGAGACCACAGATACGCAGTATTTT. This encodes CSASKLAETTDTQYF.

The rearrangement joins TRBV28 to TRBJ1-2, with 8 nucleotides matching TRBD1. This CDR3 spans 15 amino acids. Germline lookup yields CDR1 MDHEN and CDR2 SYDVKM. J gave up 4 bases and V 9 bases, and 13 bases lay outside the gene matches. CDR3 coding DNA: TGTGCCAGTTCGAGAATGACAGGGGTTAGCTATGGCTACACCTTC. It yields the protein CASSRMTGVSYGYTF.

V gene TRBV5-1 combines with J gene TRBJ2-7; D perhaps matches TRBD1 (6 bases). The germline CDR1 and CDR2 sequences are SGHRS and YFSETQ. The CDR3 extends over 14 amino acids. The ends were cut back, 4 bases at V and 2 bases at J, with 13 bases in the middle. The CDR3 DNA sequence: TGCGCCAGCAGCAGGGGACAAGAAGCCTACGAGCAGTACTTC. It is translated as CASSRGQEAYEQYF.

The rearrangement links TRBV30 to TRBJ1-3; 7 nucleotides match TRBD1. The germline gives CDR1 GTSNPN, CDR2 SVGIG (reference sequence). The CDR3 covers 13 residues. The J segment lost 4 bases and the V segment lost 3 bases, leaving 3 bases of the junction unmatched. Here the CDR3 DNA reads TGTGCCTGGAGCCCGGGACAGGGAAACACCATATATTTT. Its translation is CAWSPGQGNTIYF.

The chain has TRBV30 and TRBJ2-5; TRBD1 aligns across 7 bases. This CDR3 spans 12 amino acids. The ends lost 8 bases at V and 4 bases at J; junction bases unmatched: 7. Germline lookup yields CDR1 GTSNPN and CDR2 SVGIG (reference sequence). The CDR3 DNA reads as TGTGCCCGAGAAGGGGGCTCAGAGACCCAGTACTTC. Protein product: CAREGGSETQYF.

This chain connects TRBV19 to TRBJ1-5; TRBD1 aligns across 9 bases. Per germline, CDR1 LNHDA and CDR2 SQIVND (reference sequence). The CDR3 sequence is 16 residues long. Trimming took 5 bases from V and 5 from J; bases not matched to a gene: 10. CDR3 in amino acids: CASSPWTGASYQPQHF. The CDR3 bases are TGTGCCAGTAGTCCTTGGACAGGGGCCTCCTATCAGCCCCAGCATTTT.

The J gene is TRBJ1-1, the V gene TRBV29-1; D ambiguous. Trimming took 6 bases from V and 0 from J, leaving 8 bases between them. The CDR3 is 12 amino acids. Looked up from germline, CDR1 is SQVTM and CDR2 is ANQGSEA. CDR3 bases: TGCAGCGTGGAGCTGATGAACACTGAAGCTTTCTTT. It translates to CSVELMNTEAFF.

The chain links TRBV7-9 to TRBJ1-1; tentative D call: TRBD1 (5 bases). Germline V CDR1 and CDR2: SEHNR, FQNEAQ (reference sequence). Trimming stripped 1 base from V and 4 bases from J, with 10 bases between. The CDR3 has 14 residues. The CDR3 DNA reads TGTGCCAGCAGCTTAGACGGGGGTCCCACTGAAGCTTTCTTT. Protein: CASSLDGGPTEAFF.

This chain links TRBV4-1 with TRBJ2-1; D may be TRBD2 (6 bases). The ends were cut back, 7 bases at V and 2 bases at J, with 15 bases in the middle. Germline CDR1 is MGHRA and CDR2 is YSYEKL. CDR3 size: 15 residues. The DNA for the CDR3 is TGCGCCAGCATGAATGGAGGGTCTGCCTACAATGAGCAGTTCTTC. Protein product: CASMNGGSAYNEQFF.

The chain uses TRBV6-5 and TRBJ2-5; 9 bases agree with TRBD1. This CDR3 contains 12 residues. Germline values: CDR1 MNHEY, CDR2 SVGAGI. V lost 6 bases to trimming and J lost 10 bases; unmatched junction nucleotides: 6. The CDR3 bases are TGTGCCAGCAGCGGGACAGGGATGGGCCAGTACTTC. It codes for CASSGTGMGQYF.

This sequence joins TRBV15 and TRBJ2-3, with D perhaps matching TRBD1 (6 bases). The CDR3 is 18 amino acids. Germline lookup yields CDR1 LNHNV and CDR2 YYDKDF (reference sequence). Deletions cut 0 bases from V and 0 bases from J, with 16 bases between. CDR3 DNA sequence: TGTGCCACCAGCAGAGATTGGCAGGGGCTACCTAGCACAGATACGCAGTATTTT. It codes for CATSRDWQGLPSTDTQYF.

V is TRBV29-1 and J is TRBJ1-2; 7 bases agree with TRBD1. This CDR3 contains 13 residues. V lost 4 bases, J lost 7 bases, and 9 bases stayed unmatched. Germline CDR1 SQVTM, CDR2 ANQGSEA. The CDR3 here is CSVGPRGPGGYTF. CDR3 bases: TGCAGCGTTGGGCCAAGGGGGCCGGGTGGCTACACCTTC.

The V call is TRBV5-1, the J call TRBJ1-1; D not certain. CDR3 length equals 12 residues. In germline, CDR1 is SGHRS, CDR2 YFSETQ. Trimming took 0 bases from V and 3 from J, leaving 3 bases between them. The CDR3 DNA reads as TGCGCCAGCAGCTTGGCGGACACTGAAGCTTTCTTT. This translates into CASSLADTEAFF.